This T cell receptor beta chain derives from a study of shared clonotypes between healthy human individuals. Looking at the study overall: Aged between 18 and 49, the donors were two women and a few men.

Regarding this clone: Its specificity is not known.

CD45RO-negative, CCR7-positively selected cells formed the naive CD8 fraction, excluding terminally differentiated effector memory CD45RA+ cells. The study's findings and limits: The study drew on few donors, limiting represented genetic and exposure-history diversity. Estimated clonotype richness was generally higher in naive than memory subsets.

V dropped 4 bases and J dropped 2 bases, with 2 bases sitting between them. Germline V gives CDR1 MGHDK, CDR2 SYGVNS. This CDR3 region has 11 residues. Original handling: ImmunoSEQ only sent back junction sequences with no quality scores, so filtering was done differently. TCRdb keeps only in-frame clones here, not all; method: immunoSEQ multiplex PCR. V, J and clone size were drawn from that table, and D and trimming were deduced from the DNA. The sample has around 2,100,000 clones, 85% to 95% seen once. The sample was naive CD8+ T cells sorted from blood. The sequence derives from a man aged 18-30 years in good health. The rearrangement joins TRBV25-1 to TRBJ1-1; no clear D gene. The CDR3 here is CASSANTEAFF. For the CDR3, the DNA is TGTGCCAGCAGTGCCAACACTGAAGCTTTCTTT.